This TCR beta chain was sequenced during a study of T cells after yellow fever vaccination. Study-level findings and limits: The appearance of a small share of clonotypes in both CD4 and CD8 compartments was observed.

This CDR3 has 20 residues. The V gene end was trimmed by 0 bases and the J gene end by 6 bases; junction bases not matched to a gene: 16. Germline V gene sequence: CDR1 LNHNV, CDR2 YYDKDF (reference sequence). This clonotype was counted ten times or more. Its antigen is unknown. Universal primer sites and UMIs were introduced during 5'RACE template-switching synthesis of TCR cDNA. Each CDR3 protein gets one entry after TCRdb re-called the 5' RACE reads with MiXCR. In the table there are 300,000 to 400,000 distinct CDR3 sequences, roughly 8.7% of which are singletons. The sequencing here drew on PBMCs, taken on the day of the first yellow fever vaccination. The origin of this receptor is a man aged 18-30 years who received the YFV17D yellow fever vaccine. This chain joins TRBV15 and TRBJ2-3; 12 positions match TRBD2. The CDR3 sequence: CATSRDQRSTSGGLLDTQYF. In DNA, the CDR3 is TGTGCCACCAGCAGAGATCAGCGTTCGACTAGCGGGGGCCTGTTGGATACGCAGTATTTT.